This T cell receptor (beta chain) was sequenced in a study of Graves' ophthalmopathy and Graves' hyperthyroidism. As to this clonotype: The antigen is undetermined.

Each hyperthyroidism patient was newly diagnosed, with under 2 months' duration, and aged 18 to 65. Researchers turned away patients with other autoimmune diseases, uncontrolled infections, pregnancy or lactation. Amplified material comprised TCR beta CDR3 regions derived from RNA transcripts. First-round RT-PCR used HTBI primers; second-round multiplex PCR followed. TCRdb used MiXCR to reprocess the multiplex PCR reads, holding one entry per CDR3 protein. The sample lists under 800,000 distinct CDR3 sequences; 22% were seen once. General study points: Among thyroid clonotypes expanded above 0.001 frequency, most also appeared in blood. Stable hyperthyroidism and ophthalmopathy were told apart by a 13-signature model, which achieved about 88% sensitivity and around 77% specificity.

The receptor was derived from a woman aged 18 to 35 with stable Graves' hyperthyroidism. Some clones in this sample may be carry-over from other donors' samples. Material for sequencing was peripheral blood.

In DNA, the CDR3 is TGTGCCAGCAGTTATCACGGACAGACCTACGAGCAGTACTTC. Protein product: CASSYHGQTYEQYF. The chain joins TRBV6-2 or TRBV6-3 to TRBJ2-7; tentatively, D is TRBD1 (6 bases). The CDR3 sequence is 14 residues long. CDR1 MNHEY and CDR2 SVGEGT come from the germline V gene. V gave up 3 bases and J gave up 2 bases, with 11 bases separating them.